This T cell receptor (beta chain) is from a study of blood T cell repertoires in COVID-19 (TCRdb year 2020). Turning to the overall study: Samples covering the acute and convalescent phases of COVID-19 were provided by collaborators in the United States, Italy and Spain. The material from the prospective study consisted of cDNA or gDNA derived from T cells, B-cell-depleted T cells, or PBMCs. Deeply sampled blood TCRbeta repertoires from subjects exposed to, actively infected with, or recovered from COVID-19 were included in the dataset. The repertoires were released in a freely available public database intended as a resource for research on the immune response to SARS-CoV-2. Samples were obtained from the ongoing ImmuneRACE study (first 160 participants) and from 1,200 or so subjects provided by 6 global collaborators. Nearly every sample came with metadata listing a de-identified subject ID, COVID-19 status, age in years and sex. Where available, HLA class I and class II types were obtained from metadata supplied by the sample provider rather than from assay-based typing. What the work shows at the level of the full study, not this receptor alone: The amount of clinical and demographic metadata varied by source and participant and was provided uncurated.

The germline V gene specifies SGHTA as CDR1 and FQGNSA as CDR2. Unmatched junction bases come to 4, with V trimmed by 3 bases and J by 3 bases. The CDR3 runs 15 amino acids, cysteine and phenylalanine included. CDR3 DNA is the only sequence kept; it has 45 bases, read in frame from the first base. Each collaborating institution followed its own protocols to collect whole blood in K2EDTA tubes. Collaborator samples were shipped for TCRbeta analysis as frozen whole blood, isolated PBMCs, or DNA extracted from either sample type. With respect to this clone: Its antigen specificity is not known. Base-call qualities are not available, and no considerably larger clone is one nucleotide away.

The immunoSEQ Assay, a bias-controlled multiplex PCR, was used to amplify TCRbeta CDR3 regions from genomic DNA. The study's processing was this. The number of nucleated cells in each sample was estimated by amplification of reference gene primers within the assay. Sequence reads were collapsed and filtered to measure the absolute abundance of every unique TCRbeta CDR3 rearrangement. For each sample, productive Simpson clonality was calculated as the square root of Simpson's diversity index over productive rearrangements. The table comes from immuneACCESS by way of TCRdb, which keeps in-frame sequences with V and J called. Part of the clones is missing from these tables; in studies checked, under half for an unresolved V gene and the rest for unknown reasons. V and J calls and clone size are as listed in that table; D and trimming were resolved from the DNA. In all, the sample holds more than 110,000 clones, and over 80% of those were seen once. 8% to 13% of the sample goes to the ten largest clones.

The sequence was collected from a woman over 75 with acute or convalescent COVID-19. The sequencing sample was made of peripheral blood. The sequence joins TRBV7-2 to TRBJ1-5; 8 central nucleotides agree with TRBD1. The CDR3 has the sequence CASSFQGAYNQPQHF. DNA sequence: TGTGCCAGCAGCTTCCAGGGGGCGTACAATCAGCCCCAGCATTTT.